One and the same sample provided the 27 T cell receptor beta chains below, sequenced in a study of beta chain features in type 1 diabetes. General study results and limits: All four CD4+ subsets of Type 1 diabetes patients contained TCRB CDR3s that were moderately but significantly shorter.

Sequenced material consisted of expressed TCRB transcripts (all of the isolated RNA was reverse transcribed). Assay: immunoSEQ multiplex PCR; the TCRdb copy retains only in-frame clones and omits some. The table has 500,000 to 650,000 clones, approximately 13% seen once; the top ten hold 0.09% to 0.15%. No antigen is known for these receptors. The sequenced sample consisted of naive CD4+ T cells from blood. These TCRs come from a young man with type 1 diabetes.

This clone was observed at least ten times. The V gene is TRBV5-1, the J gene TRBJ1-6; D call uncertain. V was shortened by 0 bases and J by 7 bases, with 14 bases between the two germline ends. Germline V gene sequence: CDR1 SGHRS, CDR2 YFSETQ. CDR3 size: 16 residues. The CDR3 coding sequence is TGCGCCAGCAGCTTGGCCCCGGACCCGAGGAATTCACCCCTCCACTTT. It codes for CASSLAPDPRNSPLHF.

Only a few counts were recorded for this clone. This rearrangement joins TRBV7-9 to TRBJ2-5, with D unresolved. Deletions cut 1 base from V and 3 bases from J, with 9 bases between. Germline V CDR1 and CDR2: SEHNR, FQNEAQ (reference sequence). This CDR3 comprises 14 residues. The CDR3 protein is CASSLVEGKETQYF. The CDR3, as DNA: TGTGCCAGCAGCTTAGTTGAAGGGAAAGAGACCCAGTACTTC.

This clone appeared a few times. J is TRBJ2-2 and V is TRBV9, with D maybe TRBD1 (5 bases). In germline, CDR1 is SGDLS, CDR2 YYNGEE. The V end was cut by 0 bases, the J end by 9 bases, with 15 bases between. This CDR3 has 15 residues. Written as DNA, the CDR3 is TGTGCCAGCAGCGTAGGGACAAGGGGAAGACGGGAGCTGTTTTTT. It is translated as CASSVGTRGRRELFF.

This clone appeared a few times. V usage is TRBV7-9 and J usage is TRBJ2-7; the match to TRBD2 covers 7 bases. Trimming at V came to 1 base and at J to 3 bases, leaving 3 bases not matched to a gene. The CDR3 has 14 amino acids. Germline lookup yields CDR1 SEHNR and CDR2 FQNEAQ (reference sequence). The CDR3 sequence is CASSLDLADYEQYF. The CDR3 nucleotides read TGTGCCAGCAGCTTAGATCTAGCGGACTACGAGCAGTACTTC.

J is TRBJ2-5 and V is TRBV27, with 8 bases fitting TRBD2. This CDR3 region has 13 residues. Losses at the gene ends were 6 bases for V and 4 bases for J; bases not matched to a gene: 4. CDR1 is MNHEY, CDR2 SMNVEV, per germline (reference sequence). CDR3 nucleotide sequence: TGTGCCAGCAGGCCGAGCGGGGGAGAGACCCAGTACTTC. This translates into CASRPSGGETQYF.

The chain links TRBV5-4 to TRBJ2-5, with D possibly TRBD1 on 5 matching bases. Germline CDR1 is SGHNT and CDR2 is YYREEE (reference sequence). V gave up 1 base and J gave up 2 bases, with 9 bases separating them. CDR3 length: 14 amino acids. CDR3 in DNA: TGTGCCAGCAGCTTGCCCCAGGGACAAGAGACCCAGTACTTC. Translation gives CASSLPQGQETQYF.

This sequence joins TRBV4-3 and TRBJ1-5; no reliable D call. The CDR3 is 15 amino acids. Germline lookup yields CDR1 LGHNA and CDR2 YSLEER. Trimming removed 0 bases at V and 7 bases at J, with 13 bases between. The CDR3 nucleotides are TGCGCCAGCAGCCAAGATTGGCAGGCGGGCCAGCCCCAGCATTTT. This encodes CASSQDWQAGQPQHF.

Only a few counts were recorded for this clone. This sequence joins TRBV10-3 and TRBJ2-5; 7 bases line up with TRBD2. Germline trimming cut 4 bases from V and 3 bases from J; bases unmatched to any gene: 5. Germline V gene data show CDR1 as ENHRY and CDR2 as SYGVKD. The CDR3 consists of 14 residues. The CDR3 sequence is CAISVGGAEETQYF. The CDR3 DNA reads TGTGCCATCAGTGTGGGAGGGGCGGAAGAGACCCAGTACTTC.

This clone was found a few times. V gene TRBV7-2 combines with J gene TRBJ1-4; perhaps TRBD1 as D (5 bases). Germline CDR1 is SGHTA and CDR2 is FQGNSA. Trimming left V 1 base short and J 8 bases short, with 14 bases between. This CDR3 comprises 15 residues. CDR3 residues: CASSLVGGEGEKLFF. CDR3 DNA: TGTGCCAGCAGCTTAGTCGGAGGGGAGGGCGAAAAACTGTTTTTT.

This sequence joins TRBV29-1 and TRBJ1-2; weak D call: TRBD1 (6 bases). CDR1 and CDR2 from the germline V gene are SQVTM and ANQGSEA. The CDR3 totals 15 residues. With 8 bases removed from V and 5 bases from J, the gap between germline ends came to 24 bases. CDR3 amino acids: CSTSKPGHRLYGYTF. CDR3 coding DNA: TGCAGCACCTCAAAACCGGGACACCGATTATATGGCTACACCTTC.

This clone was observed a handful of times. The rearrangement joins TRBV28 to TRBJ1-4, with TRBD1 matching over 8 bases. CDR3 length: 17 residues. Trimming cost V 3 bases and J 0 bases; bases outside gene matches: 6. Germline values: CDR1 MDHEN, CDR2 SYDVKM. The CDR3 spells CASSLAGQDATNEKLFF. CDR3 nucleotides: TGTGCCAGCAGTTTGGCGGGACAGGATGCAACTAATGAAAAACTGTTTTTT.

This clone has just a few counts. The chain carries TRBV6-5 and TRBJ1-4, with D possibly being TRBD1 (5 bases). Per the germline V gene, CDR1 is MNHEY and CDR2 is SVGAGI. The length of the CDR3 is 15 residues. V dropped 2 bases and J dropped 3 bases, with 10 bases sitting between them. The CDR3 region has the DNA TGTGCCAGCAGTTACGGACATTCTTCTAATGAAAAACTGTTTTTT. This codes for CASSYGHSSNEKLFF.

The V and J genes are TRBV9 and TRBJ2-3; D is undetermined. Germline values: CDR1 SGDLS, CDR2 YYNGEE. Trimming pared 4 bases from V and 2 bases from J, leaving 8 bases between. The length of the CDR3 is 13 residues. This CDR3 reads CASSPPDTDTQYF. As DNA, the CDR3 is TGTGCCAGCAGCCCCCCGGACACAGATACGCAGTATTTT.

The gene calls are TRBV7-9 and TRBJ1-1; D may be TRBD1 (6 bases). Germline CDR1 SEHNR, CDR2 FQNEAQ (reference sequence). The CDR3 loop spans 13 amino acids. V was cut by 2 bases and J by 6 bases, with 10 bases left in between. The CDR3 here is CASSLWDKPEAFF. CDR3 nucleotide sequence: TGTGCCAGCAGCTTATGGGACAAGCCTGAAGCTTTCTTT.

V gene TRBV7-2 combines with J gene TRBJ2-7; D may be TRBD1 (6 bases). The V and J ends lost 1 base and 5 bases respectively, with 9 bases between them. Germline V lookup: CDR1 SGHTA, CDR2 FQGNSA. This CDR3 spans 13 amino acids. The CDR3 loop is CASSLDTGNEQYF. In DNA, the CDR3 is TGTGCCAGCAGCTTAGATACAGGGAACGAGCAGTACTTC.

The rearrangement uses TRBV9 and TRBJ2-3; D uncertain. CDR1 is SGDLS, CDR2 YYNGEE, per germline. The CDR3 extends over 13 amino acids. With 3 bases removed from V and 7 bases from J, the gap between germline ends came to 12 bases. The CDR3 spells CASSAPGVHTQYF. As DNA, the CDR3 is TGTGCCAGCAGCGCCCCCGGCGTCCATACGCAGTATTTT.

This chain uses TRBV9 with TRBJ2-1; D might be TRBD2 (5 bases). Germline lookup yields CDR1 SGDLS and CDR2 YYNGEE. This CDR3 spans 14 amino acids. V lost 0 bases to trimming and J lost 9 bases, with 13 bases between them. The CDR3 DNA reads TGTGCCAGCAGCGTAGCTTTCGGGATTAGTGAGCAGTTCTTC. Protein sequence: CASSVAFGISEQFF. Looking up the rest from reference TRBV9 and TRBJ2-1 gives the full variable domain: DSGVTQTPKHLITATGQRVTLRCSPRSGDLSVYWYQQSLDQGLQFLIQYYNGEERAKGNILERFSAQQFPDLHSELNLSSLELGDSALYFCASSVAFGISEQFFGPGTRLTVL.

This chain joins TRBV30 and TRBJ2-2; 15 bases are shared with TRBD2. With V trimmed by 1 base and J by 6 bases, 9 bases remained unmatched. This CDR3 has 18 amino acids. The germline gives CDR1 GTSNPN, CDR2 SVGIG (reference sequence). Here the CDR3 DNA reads TGTGCCTGGAGTGGCCCGCGGACTAGCGGGGGGGATCCCGGGGAGCTGTTTTTT. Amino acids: CAWSGPRTSGGDPGELFF. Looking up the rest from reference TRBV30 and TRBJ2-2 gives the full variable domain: SQTIHQWPATLVQPVGSPLSLECTVEGTSNPNLYWYRQAAGRGLQLLFYSVGIGQISSEVPQNLSASRPQDRQFILSSKKLLLSDSGFYLCAWSGPRTSGGDPGELFFGEGSRLTVL.

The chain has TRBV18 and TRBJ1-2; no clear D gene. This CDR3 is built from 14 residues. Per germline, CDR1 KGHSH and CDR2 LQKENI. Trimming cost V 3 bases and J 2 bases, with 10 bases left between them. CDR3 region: CASSPREQNYGYTF. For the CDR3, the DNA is TGTGCCAGCTCACCTAGGGAACAGAACTATGGCTACACCTTC.

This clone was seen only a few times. As DNA, the CDR3 is TGTGCCAGCAGTTACTCGGCAGAGAGTAATGAGCAGTTCTTC. Amino acid sequence: CASSYSAESNEQFF. The J gene is TRBJ2-1, the V gene TRBV6-6; unclear D gene. Per the germline V gene, CDR1 is MNHNY and CDR2 is SVGAGI (reference sequence). This CDR3 has 14 amino acids. V was pared by 0 bases and J by 7 bases, with 10 bases between.

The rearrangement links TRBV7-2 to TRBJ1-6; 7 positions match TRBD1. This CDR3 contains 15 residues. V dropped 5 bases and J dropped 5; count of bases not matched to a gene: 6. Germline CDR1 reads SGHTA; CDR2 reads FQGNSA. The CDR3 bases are TGTGCCAGCAGCGGAGTCAGGGGGGATAATTCACCCCTCCACTTT. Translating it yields CASSGVRGDNSPLHF.

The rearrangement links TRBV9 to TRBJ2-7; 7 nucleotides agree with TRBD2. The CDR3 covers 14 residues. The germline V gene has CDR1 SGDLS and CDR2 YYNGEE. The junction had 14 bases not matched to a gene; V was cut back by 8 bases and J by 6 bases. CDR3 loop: CARKRDLETGEQYF. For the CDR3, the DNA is TGTGCCAGGAAGCGGGACTTAGAGACGGGCGAGCAGTACTTC.

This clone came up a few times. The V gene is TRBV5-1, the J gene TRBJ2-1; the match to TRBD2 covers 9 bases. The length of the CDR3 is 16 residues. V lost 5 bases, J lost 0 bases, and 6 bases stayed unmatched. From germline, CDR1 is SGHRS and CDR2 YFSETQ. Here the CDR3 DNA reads TGCGCCAGCAGTTTTAGCGGGGGCCTCTCCTACAATGAGCAGTTCTTC. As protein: CASSFSGGLSYNEQFF.

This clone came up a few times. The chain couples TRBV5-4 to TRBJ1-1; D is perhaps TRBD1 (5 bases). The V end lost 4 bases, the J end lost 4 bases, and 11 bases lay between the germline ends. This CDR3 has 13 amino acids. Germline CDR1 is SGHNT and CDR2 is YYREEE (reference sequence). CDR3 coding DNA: TGTGCCAGCAGCCCTGAGGGGCCCACTGAAGCTTTCTTT. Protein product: CASSPEGPTEAFF.

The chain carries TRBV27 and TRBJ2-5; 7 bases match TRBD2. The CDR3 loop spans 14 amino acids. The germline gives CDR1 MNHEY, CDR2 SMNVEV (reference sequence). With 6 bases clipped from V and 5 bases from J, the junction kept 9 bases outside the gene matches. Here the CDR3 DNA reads TGTGCCAGCAGACGCCGGACTAGGCACGAGACCCAGTACTTC. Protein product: CASRRRTRHETQYF.

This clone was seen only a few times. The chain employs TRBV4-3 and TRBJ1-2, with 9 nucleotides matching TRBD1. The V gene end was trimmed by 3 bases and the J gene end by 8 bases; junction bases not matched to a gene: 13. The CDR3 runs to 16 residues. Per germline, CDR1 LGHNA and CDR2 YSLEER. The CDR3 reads CASSQAITGGLSGYTF. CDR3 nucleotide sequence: TGCGCCAGCAGCCAGGCCATAACAGGGGGCTTATCCGGCTACACCTTC.

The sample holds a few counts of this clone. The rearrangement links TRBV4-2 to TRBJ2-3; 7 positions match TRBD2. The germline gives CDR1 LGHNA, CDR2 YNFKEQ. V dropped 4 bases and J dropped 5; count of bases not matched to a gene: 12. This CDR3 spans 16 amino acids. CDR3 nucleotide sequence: TGTGCCAGCAGCCCGGCATTGGGAGGGGACGGAGATACGCAGTATTTT. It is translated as CASSPALGGDGDTQYF.